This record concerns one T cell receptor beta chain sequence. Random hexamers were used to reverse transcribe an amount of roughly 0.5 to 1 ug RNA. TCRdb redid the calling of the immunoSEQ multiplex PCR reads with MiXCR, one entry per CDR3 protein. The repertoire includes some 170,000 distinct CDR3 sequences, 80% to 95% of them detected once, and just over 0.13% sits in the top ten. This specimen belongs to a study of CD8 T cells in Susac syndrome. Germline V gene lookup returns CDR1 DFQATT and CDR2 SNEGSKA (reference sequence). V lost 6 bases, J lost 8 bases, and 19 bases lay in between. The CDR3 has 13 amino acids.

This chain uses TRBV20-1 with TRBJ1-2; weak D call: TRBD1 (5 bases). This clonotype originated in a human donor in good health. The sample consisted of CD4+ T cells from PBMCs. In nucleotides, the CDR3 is TGCAGTGCCCCAGGGACCTTCGGGCGCGGCTACACCTTC. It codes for CSAPGTFGRGYTF.